This T cell receptor (beta chain) is from a study of blood T cell repertoires in COVID-19. The germline V and J ends were trimmed by 0 bases and 4 bases, with 14 bases remaining between them. The germline CDR1 and CDR2 sequences are MNHEY and SMNVEV (reference sequence). This CDR3 is 16 amino acids long. Per the original methods: Amplification of reference gene primers was used by the study to estimate nucleated cell counts. Profiling relied on immunoSEQ multiplex PCR, and the TCRdb table lists in-frame clones only, not all of them. V, J and clone size are those of that table, while D and trimming were read from the DNA. In the table there are about 120,000 clones, approximately 81% of which are singletons.

The source material was peripheral blood. This sequence joins TRBV27 and TRBJ2-3; D possibly corresponds to TRBD2 (6 bases). The sequence was collected from a man aged 60 to 75 with acute or convalescent COVID-19. CDR3 amino acids: CASSLSLARLSDTQYF. The CDR3 DNA sequence: TGTGCCAGCAGTTTATCGCTAGCGAGGTTGTCAGATACGCAGTATTTT.